Presented here are 32 T cell receptor beta chains from one specimen sequenced in a study of identical twins. TCRdb re-derived calls from the 5' RACE reads in MiXCR, one entry per CDR3 protein. The repertoire holds 1.5 million to 2 million distinct CDR3 sequences, under 35% seen once, with about 0.25% in the top ten. What was sequenced was cord blood. The receptors originated from a newborn girl in good health.

The J gene is TRBJ2-3, the V gene TRBV20-1; no reliable D call. Trimming removed 0 bases at V and 2 bases at J, with 12 bases between. CDR3 length: 15 amino acids. From germline, CDR1 is DFQATT and CDR2 SNEGSKA (reference sequence). Written as DNA, the CDR3 is TGCAGTGCTAGAGATTCGGGCAGGATCACAGATACGCAGTATTTT. It yields the protein CSARDSGRITDTQYF.

As DNA, the CDR3 is TGCGCCAGCAGCCAAGGGAAGGGGAGCACCGGGGAGCTGTTTTTT. The encoded protein is CASSQGKGSTGELFF. The V gene is TRBV4-1, the J gene TRBJ2-2; D possibly uses TRBD1 or TRBD2 (5 bases each). V was trimmed by 1 base and J by 4 bases, leaving 10 bases between them. Germline V lookup: CDR1 MGHRA, CDR2 YSYEKL. The CDR3 loop spans 15 amino acids.

This clonotype was detected many times. This chain joins TRBV29-1 and TRBJ1-2; D may be TRBD1 (5 bases). Germline CDR1 and CDR2: SQVTM and ANQGSEA. The CDR3 totals 12 residues. Trimming pared 2 bases from V and 2 bases from J, leaving 6 bases between. The CDR3 DNA sequence: TGCAGCGTTGAATACAGGAACTATGGCTACACCTTC. Encoded protein: CSVEYRNYGYTF.

This clonotype was counted a few times. This chain connects TRBV7-2 to TRBJ2-1; the match to TRBD1 covers 7 bases. After removal of 4 bases from V and 3 bases from J, the junction contained 6 bases not matched to a gene. The CDR3 sequence is 15 residues long. Germline lookup yields CDR1 SGHTA and CDR2 FQGNSA. CDR3 amino acids: CASSSSRQGYNEQFF. CDR3 nucleotides: TGTGCCAGCAGCTCTTCACGACAGGGCTACAATGAGCAGTTCTTC.

This clonotype has a single count. Since a much larger clone is just one base distant, this may be a read error. The chain links TRBV29-1 to TRBJ2-4, with TRBD1 as a possible D gene (6 bases). The DNA end is a closer match to TRBJ2-7, so the J assignment may be wrong. Germline V lookup: CDR1 SQVTM, CDR2 ANQGSEA. The CDR3 is 15 amino acids. The CDR3 is CSVEARYRVSYEQYF. The CDR3 coding sequence is TGCAGCGTTGAAGCCAGGTACAGGGTTTCCTACGAGCAGTACTTC.

V and J are TRBV20-1 and TRBJ2-2; 7 nucleotides match TRBD1. The V segment lost 6 bases and the J segment 6 bases; nucleotides outside the gene matches: 10. Germline assignment: CDR1 DFQATT and CDR2 SNEGSKA (reference sequence). This CDR3 spans 14 amino acids. The CDR3 spells CSAPYYRGAGELFF. CDR3 DNA: TGCAGTGCCCCTTACTACAGGGGTGCCGGGGAGCTGTTTTTT.

This chain links TRBV28 with TRBJ2-7; 11 bases map to TRBD2. The CDR3 spans 15 residues. Germline CDR1 MDHEN, CDR2 SYDVKM. The J segment lost 5 bases and the V segment lost 3 bases, leaving 6 bases of the junction unmatched. CDR3 sequence reads: CASSFPSGRTNEQYF. The CDR3 DNA reads TGTGCCAGCAGTTTCCCTAGCGGGAGGACAAACGAGCAGTACTTC.

This clonotype has only one observation. CDR3 sequence reads: CASSLTSGLGYGYTF. CDR3 bases: TGTGCCAGCAGTTTAACCTCAGGTCTGGGGTATGGCTACACCTTC. J is TRBJ1-2 and V is TRBV27, with D unresolved. Germline-derived CDR1 and CDR2 are MNHEY and SMNVEV (reference sequence). Trimming took off 2 bases at V and 5 bases at J, with 15 bases between the two ends. The CDR3 is made up of 15 amino acids.

The rearrangement links TRBV20-1 to TRBJ1-6, with D unclear. Germline V gene sequence: CDR1 DFQATT, CDR2 SNEGSKA (reference sequence). Trimming shortened V by 5 bases and J by 8 bases, and 16 bases separated the two germline ends. The CDR3 has 14 amino acids. CDR3 sequence reads: CSARRPVGYSPLHF. As DNA, the CDR3 is TGCAGTGCTCGTCGACCCGTAGGCTATTCACCCCTCCACTTT.

On this clonotype: Sequence at one end of the junction differs from germline and may be a read error. The rearrangement uses TRBV9 and TRBJ2-1; TRBD2 matches at 9 bases. The CDR3 contains 19 residues. The V gene's germline CDR1 is SGDLS and CDR2 YYNGEE. CDR3 bases: TGTGCCAGCAGCTCGAGGACTAGCGTGGGGACTCTCTCCCACAATGAGCAGTTCTTC. Residues: CASSSRTSVGTLSHNEQFF.

This chain uses TRBV7-2 with TRBJ2-1, with 7 bases fitting TRBD1. Trimming took 1 base from V and 5 from J; bases not matched to a gene: 11. This CDR3 contains 17 residues. Germline values: CDR1 SGHTA, CDR2 FQGNSA. CDR3 nucleotide sequence: TGTGCCAGCAGCTTAGTTCGAATTGGACAGGAACACAATGAGCAGTTCTTC. Residues: CASSLVRIGQEHNEQFF.

This clonotype was picked up many times. This chain connects TRBV29-1 to TRBJ2-1, with D uncertain. CDR1 and CDR2 (germline): SQVTM, ANQGSEA. The CDR3 is 14 amino acids. V lost 0 bases, J lost 0 bases, and 6 bases lay in between. This CDR3 is CSVEDQSSYNEQFF. CDR3 nucleotide sequence: TGCAGCGTTGAAGACCAGAGCTCCTACAATGAGCAGTTCTTC.

This clonotype has ten or more counts. V and J are TRBV20-1 and TRBJ2-5; D not certain. Between the trimmed V and J ends, which lost 6 bases and 1 base, there was a span of 12 bases. Germline CDR1 reads DFQATT; CDR2 reads SNEGSKA (reference sequence). The CDR3 is 13 amino acids. The CDR3 spells CSASTPIQETQYF. The CDR3 nucleotides read TGCAGTGCCAGTACCCCTATCCAAGAGACCCAGTACTTC.

This chain uses TRBV20-1 with TRBJ1-2, with D hard to call. This CDR3 region has 11 residues. The V and J ends lost 6 bases and 1 base respectively, with 6 bases between them. CDR1 is DFQATT, CDR2 SNEGSKA, per germline (reference sequence). CDR3 in DNA: TGCAGTGCCTTAAATAACTATGGCTACACCTTC. Its translation: CSALNNYGYTF.

This clonotype was counted a few times. The rearrangement links TRBV20-1 to TRBJ2-5; D unresolved. V lost 5 bases, J lost 1 base, and 11 bases lay in between. The CDR3 runs 13 residues. Germline CDR1 and CDR2: DFQATT and SNEGSKA (reference sequence). The CDR3 sequence is CSAPHSPQETQYF. CDR3 bases: TGCAGTGCTCCCCACTCACCCCAAGAGACCCAGTACTTC.

CDR3 amino acids: CASSLRDSTYNEQFF. CDR3 bases: TGCGCCAGCAGCTTACGGGACAGCACCTACAATGAGCAGTTCTTC. The J gene is TRBJ2-1, the V gene TRBV5-1; 7 bases match TRBD1. CDR1 is SGHRS, CDR2 YFSETQ, per germline. Germline trimming cut 2 bases from V and 2 bases from J; bases unmatched to any gene: 4. This CDR3 has 15 residues.

The V and J genes are TRBV27 and TRBJ2-7; 7 bases map to TRBD2. The CDR3 runs to 15 residues. From germline, CDR1 is MNHEY and CDR2 SMNVEV (reference sequence). Unmatched junction bases numbered 9, after V lost 1 base and J lost 6 bases. For the CDR3, the DNA is TGTGCCAGCAGTTTATACAGTGCGGGAGCCCTCGAGCAGTACTTC. This encodes CASSLYSAGALEQYF.

This clonotype turned up a few times. The V call is TRBV12-3 or TRBV12-4, the J call TRBJ2-3; 10 nucleotides agree with TRBD2. The CDR3 is 14 residues long. V lost 6 bases and J lost 6; bases outside the gene matches: 6. CDR3 coding DNA: TGTGCCAGCAGACCTATAGCGGGAGGTGATACGCAGTATTTT. It codes for CASRPIAGGDTQYF.

V is TRBV6-1 and J is TRBJ2-1; D is undetermined. Trimming shortened V by 7 bases and J by 8 bases, and 12 bases separated the two germline ends. Per the germline V gene, CDR1 is MNHNS and CDR2 is SASEGT. The CDR3 is made up of 12 amino acids. CDR3 sequence: CASMSGVDEQFF. CDR3 nucleotide sequence: TGTGCCAGCATGTCGGGTGTCGATGAGCAGTTCTTC.

The chain recombines TRBV6-6 with TRBJ2-1, with 10 positions matching TRBD1. CDR1 and CDR2 from the germline V gene are MNHNY and SVGAGI (reference sequence). Trimming removed 4 bases from V and 6 bases from J; junction bases left unmatched: 6. The CDR3 has 15 amino acids. CDR3 sequence: CASSSPGTGVNEQFF. The CDR3 DNA reads TGTGCCAGCAGTTCCCCCGGGACAGGGGTCAATGAGCAGTTCTTC.

Regarding this clonotype: This likely comes from a read error, as the CDR3 has no conserved phenylalanine or tryptophan at its end. J is TRBJ2-4 and V is TRBV5-5; 11 nucleotides line up with TRBD2. V shed 5 bases, J shed 0 bases, and the junction held 16 bases outside the gene matches. This CDR3 comprises 20 residues. Germline V lookup: CDR1 SGHKS, CDR2 YYEKEE (reference sequence). This CDR3 reads CASSRGLADFHSIAKNIQYY. CDR3 in DNA: TGTGCCAGCAGTCGGGGACTAGCGGATTTTCACTCGATAGCCAAAAACATTCAGTACTAC.

This chain joins TRBV5-5 and TRBJ2-7; 7 nucleotides agree with TRBD1. The assigned J gene may be wrong: the sequence end matches TRBJ2-5 better. The germline CDR1 and CDR2 sequences are SGHKS and YYEKEE (reference sequence). The CDR3 sequence is 14 residues long. CDR3 sequence: CASSTRQGLGTQYF. CDR3 nucleotides: TGTGCCAGCAGCACCCGACAGGGTTTGGGGACCCAGTACTTC.

This clonotype appeared a few times. The chain carries TRBV24-1 and TRBJ2-1; D uncertain. The CDR3 is 15 residues long. V was trimmed by 2 bases and J by 5 bases, leaving 12 bases between them. Germline lookup yields CDR1 KGHDR and CDR2 SFDVKD. The CDR3 loop reads CATSDSWTLHNEQFF. Here the CDR3 DNA reads TGTGCCACCAGTGATTCGTGGACCCTCCACAATGAGCAGTTCTTC.

This chain links TRBV20-1 with TRBJ1-4; the D gene is possibly TRBD1 (5 bases). Germline-derived CDR1 and CDR2 are DFQATT and SNEGSKA (reference sequence). The CDR3 has 15 amino acids. Trimming took off 4 bases at V and 4 bases at J, with 16 bases between the two ends. CDR3 amino acids: CSAIQPRDGNEKLFF. DNA of the CDR3: TGCAGTGCTATCCAACCCCGGGACGGTAATGAAAAACTGTTTTTT.

The chain carries TRBV7-2 and TRBJ2-1; TRBD1 might be the D (6 bases). The end of the DNA fits TRBJ2-7 better, so the J call may be wrong. The V gene's germline CDR1 is SGHTA and CDR2 FQGNSA. The CDR3 contains 13 residues. CDR3 nucleotide sequence: TGTGCCAGCAGCCCCAGACAGGACAATGAGCAGTACTTC. Its translation is CASSPRQDNEQYF.

This chain joins TRBV19 and TRBJ1-1, with D maybe TRBD1 (5 bases). V lost 3 bases and J 1 base, leaving 12 bases between the germline ends. The CDR3 runs 15 residues. Germline V gives CDR1 LNHDA, CDR2 SQIVND (reference sequence). The CDR3 DNA reads TGTGCCAGTAGTATTCCGGGAGGGGCGAACACTGAAGCTTTCTTT. Its protein is CASSIPGGANTEAFF.

The chain is built from TRBV6-5 and TRBJ1-2; the D gene is possibly TRBD1 (6 bases). In germline, CDR1 is MNHEY, CDR2 SVGAGI. Trimming stripped 5 bases from V and 7 bases from J, with 14 bases between. This CDR3 is built from 13 residues. This chain's CDR3 is CASSPPRGLGYTF. The CDR3 nucleotides read TGTGCCAGCAGTCCCCCACGGGGGCTTGGCTACACCTTC.

This clonotype was observed at least ten times. The chain is built from TRBV20-1 and TRBJ2-1; D not resolved. In germline, CDR1 is DFQATT, CDR2 SNEGSKA (reference sequence). The V and J ends lost 2 bases and 6 bases respectively, with 5 bases between them. This CDR3 is 11 amino acids long. The CDR3 reads CSARQRNEQFF. The CDR3, as DNA: TGCAGTGCTAGACAGCGCAATGAGCAGTTCTTC.

The sample holds one count of this clonotype. The chain uses TRBV2 and TRBJ2-2, with D uncertain. Germline-derived CDR1 and CDR2 are SNHLY and FYNNEI. The CDR3 is 14 residues long. Trimming cost V 4 bases and J 5 bases, with 11 bases left between them. CDR3: CASSGGRSTGELFF. The CDR3 DNA follows: TGTGCCAGCAGTGGGGGAAGGAGTACCGGGGAGCTGTTTTTT.

The chain employs TRBV4-1 and TRBJ2-3; unclear D gene. From germline, CDR1 is MGHRA and CDR2 YSYEKL. The CDR3 is 15 amino acids. The germline V and J ends were trimmed by 4 bases and 0 bases, with 11 bases remaining between them. The CDR3 DNA follows: TGCGCCAGCAGCCGACGGACCATTAGCACAGATACGCAGTATTTT. This sequence encodes CASSRRTISTDTQYF.

This chain uses TRBV20-1 with TRBJ2-5; no reliable D call. The germline CDR1 and CDR2 sequences are DFQATT and SNEGSKA (reference sequence). V dropped 3 bases and J dropped 11 bases, with 22 bases sitting between them. This CDR3 is built from 14 residues. CDR3 coding DNA: TGCAGTGCTAGTATCTGGGCGGATTCCTACGTGCAGTACTTC. Protein sequence: CSASIWADSYVQYF.

J is TRBJ2-6 and V is TRBV20-1; 7 nucleotides match TRBD1. The ends lost 6 bases at V and 4 bases at J; junction bases unmatched: 18. The CDR3 spans 18 residues. Germline CDR1 reads DFQATT; CDR2 reads SNEGSKA (reference sequence). CDR3 nucleotides: TGCAGTGCACTGAGGGGACAGAGAATCCTTGGGGGGGCCAACGTCCTGACTTTC. Translation: CSALRGQRILGGANVLTF.